These 25 T cell receptor beta chains were sequenced from one sample in a study of blood T cell repertoires in COVID-19. Sequenced by immunoSEQ multiplex PCR; TCRdb stores in-frame clones only, minus some. This sample has over 100,000 clones, with 88% found just once. The specimen was peripheral blood. These receptors were collected from a man aged 50 to 59 with acute or convalescent COVID-19.

Concerning this clone: This sample includes further DNA sequences coding for the same CDR3. V gene TRBV9 combines with J gene TRBJ1-6, with D perhaps matching TRBD1 (5 bases). The CDR3 runs 14 residues. CDR1 and CDR2 from the germline V gene are SGDLS and YYNGEE. The V and J ends lost 0 bases and 6 bases respectively, with 7 bases between them. CDR3 in amino acids: CASSVGQGNSPLHF. The CDR3, as DNA: TGTGCCAGCAGCGTAGGGCAGGGTAATTCACCCCTCCACTTT.

This chain links TRBV13 with TRBJ2-2; TRBD1 matches at 7 bases. V lost 6 bases and J lost 0; bases outside the gene matches: 7. CDR1 is PRHDT and CDR2 is FYEKMQ in the germline V gene (reference sequence). This CDR3 has 16 residues. Here the CDR3 DNA reads TGTGCCAGCAGTTCCTCGGGACAGACGAACACCGGGGAGCTGTTTTTT. Amino acids: CASSSSGQTNTGELFF.

In this sample, this clone turned up many times. This sequence joins TRBV30 and TRBJ2-1, with a weak D call TRBD1 (6 bases). This CDR3 contains 15 residues. Per germline, CDR1 GTSNPN and CDR2 SVGIG (reference sequence). V was pared by 5 bases and J by 2 bases, with 16 bases between. This chain's CDR3 is CAWQGSPLPYNEQFF. The CDR3 DNA is TGTGCCTGGCAGGGGTCTCCACTACCCTACAATGAGCAGTTCTTC.

The genes are TRBV9 and TRBJ1-3, with D uncertain. The CDR3 spans 17 residues. Germline CDR1 reads SGDLS; CDR2 reads YYNGEE. Between the trimmed V and J ends, which lost 7 bases and 1 base, there was a span of 21 bases. Here the CDR3 DNA reads TGTGCCAGCGGTAAACGGGGAGGAAGAGCGTCTGGAAACACCATATATTTT. Translated, it gives CASGKRGGRASGNTIYF.

The rearrangement uses TRBV24-1 and TRBJ2-1; 7 bases agree with TRBD2. The CDR3 totals 18 residues. V dropped 8 bases and J dropped 3; count of bases not matched to a gene: 18. Germline loops: CDR1 KGHDR, CDR2 SFDVKD. The CDR3 is CATTDPRDYEFDYNEQFF. The CDR3 nucleotides read TGTGCCACCACCGACCCCAGGGACTATGAATTCGACTACAATGAGCAGTTCTTC.

This clone was observed once. V and J are TRBV24-1 and TRBJ2-3; a weak D match, TRBD2 (6 bases). The CDR3 contains 14 residues. The germline gives CDR1 KGHDR, CDR2 SFDVKD. V was cut by 3 bases and J by 5 bases, with 11 bases left in between. CDR3 sequence (DNA): TGTGCCACCAGTGATACGCGGGGAGGAGATACGCAGTATTTT. It encodes CATSDTRGGDTQYF.

The chain uses TRBV3-1 (or the pseudogene TRBV3-2) and TRBJ1-2; D may be TRBD1 (5 bases). There are 12 residues in the CDR3. The germline V and J ends were trimmed by 10 bases and 7 bases, with 16 bases remaining between them. Germline CDR1 and CDR2: LGHDT and YNNKEL (reference sequence). CDR3 coding DNA: TGTGCCACCAGAGGGGAGGGGCCTGGCTACACCTTC. It translates to CATRGEGPGYTF.

The rearrangement links TRBV28 to TRBJ1-6; 10 bases align to TRBD1. CDR1 and CDR2 from the germline V gene are MDHEN and SYDVKM. The junction had 7 bases not matched to a gene; V was cut back by 5 bases and J by 9 bases. The CDR3 totals 15 residues. CDR3 nucleotide sequence: TGTGCCAGCAGTCCTCGACAGGGGGCGGGTTCACCCCTCCACTTT. Amino acid sequence: CASSPRQGAGSPLHF. Together with reference TRBV28 and TRBJ1-6, the CDR3 gives the full variable domain: DVKVTQSSRYLVKRTGEKVFLECVQDMDHENMFWYRQDPGLGLRLIYFSYDVKMKEKGDIPEGYSVSREKKERFSLILESASTNQTSMYLCASSPRQGAGSPLHFGNGTRLTVT.

The genes are TRBV28 and TRBJ2-1, with D possibly TRBD1 on 6 matching bases. The germline gives CDR1 MDHEN, CDR2 SYDVKM. The CDR3 has 17 residues. Trimming stripped 5 bases from V and 5 bases from J, with 22 bases between. The CDR3 region has the DNA TGTGCCAGCAGTCCGTCTATCGACAGGCTCGGGAACAATGAGCAGTTCTTC. Translated, it gives CASSPSIDRLGNNEQFF.

The chain employs TRBV19 and TRBJ1-1, with TRBD1 as a possible D gene (6 bases). There are 14 residues in the CDR3. CDR1 is LNHDA, CDR2 SQIVND, per germline (reference sequence). V shed 5 bases and J shed 1 base, with 11 bases lying between them. The CDR3: CASSPQGANTEAFF. In DNA, the CDR3 is TGTGCCAGTAGTCCACAGGGCGCGAACACTGAAGCTTTCTTT.

This clone occurred once. The gene calls are TRBV2 and TRBJ1-6; 8 nucleotides agree with TRBD1. V trimming: 10 bases; J trimming: 7 bases; junction bases outside the gene matches: 6. Germline CDR1 is SNHLY and CDR2 is FYNNEI. This CDR3 region has 13 residues. CDR3 amino acids: CATATGANSPLHF. The CDR3 DNA reads as TGTGCCACCGCGACAGGGGCAAATTCACCCCTCCACTTT.

The genes are TRBV30 and TRBJ1-2; D possibly corresponds to TRBD1 (6 bases). Germline-derived CDR1 and CDR2 are GTSNPN and SVGIG (reference sequence). This CDR3 is 13 amino acids long. V shed 0 bases and J shed 4 bases, with 9 bases lying between them. CDR3 sequence reads: CAWSVQGTYGYTF. The CDR3 bases are TGTGCCTGGAGTGTACAGGGTACCTATGGCTACACCTTC.

This clone appeared a single time. This CDR3 reads CASSLRSYGYTF. Written as DNA, the CDR3 is TGTGCCAGCAGTTTACGGTCATATGGCTACACCTTC. This chain uses TRBV28 with TRBJ1-2; no reliable D call. V lost 2 bases and J lost 5, with 6 bases in between. This CDR3 has 12 residues. Germline V lookup: CDR1 MDHEN, CDR2 SYDVKM.

The chain uses TRBV9 and TRBJ1-3; 7 bases match TRBD1. Germline V gene lookup returns CDR1 SGDLS and CDR2 YYNGEE. The CDR3 totals 14 residues. J was trimmed by 4 bases and V by 4 bases; bases with no gene match: 5. CDR3 nucleotides: TGTGCCAGCAGCACGGGGACAGCAGGAAACACCATATATTTT. Translated, it gives CASSTGTAGNTIYF.

This clone has a handful of counts. The CDR3 sequence is CASSRDGIGYTF. For the CDR3, the DNA is TGTGCCAGCAGCAGAGACGGGATCGGCTACACCTTC. The chain combines TRBV7-9 with TRBJ1-2; D call uncertain. The CDR3 consists of 12 residues. CDR1 and CDR2 (germline): SEHNR, FQNEAQ (reference sequence). V was pared by 5 bases and J by 8 bases, with 12 bases between.

The chain recombines TRBV6-5 with TRBJ2-7; D possibly corresponds to TRBD2 (5 bases). CDR1 is MNHEY and CDR2 is SVGAGI in the germline V gene. This CDR3 comprises 12 residues. V was clipped by 5 bases and J by 2 bases, with 7 bases between them. CDR3 in amino acids: CASSHGAYEQYF. The CDR3 DNA is TGTGCCAGCAGTCACGGGGCCTACGAGCAGTACTTC.

This clone was counted between two and nine times. CDR3 sequence (DNA): TGTGCCAGCAGCCAGACAGGGGGCGGCACTGAAGCTTTCTTT. Residues: CASSQTGGGTEAFF. The chain carries TRBV11-2 and TRBJ1-1; 10 bases fit TRBD1. After removal of 5 bases from V and 4 bases from J, the junction contained 4 bases not matched to a gene. The CDR3 consists of 14 residues. The germline CDR1 and CDR2 sequences are SGHAT and FQNNGV.

The chain carries TRBV5-1 and TRBJ2-5; 12 bases are a match to TRBD2. V lost 4 bases, J lost 4 bases, and 8 bases stayed unmatched. CDR3 size: 16 residues. Germline V gives CDR1 SGHRS, CDR2 YFSETQ. Written as DNA, the CDR3 is TGCGCCAGCAGCGACCGTCCACTAGCGGGAGGAGAGACCCAGTACTTC. Translating it yields CASSDRPLAGGETQYF.

The chain has TRBV6-6 and TRBJ1-3, with D possibly TRBD1 on 6 matching bases. The CDR3 loop spans 14 amino acids. V lost 8 bases to trimming and J lost 4 bases, with 15 bases between them. Germline V gives CDR1 MNHNY, CDR2 SVGAGI (reference sequence). CDR3: CASRTGGGGNTIYF. In nucleotides, the CDR3 is TGTGCCAGCCGTACTGGGGGGGGCGGAAACACCATATATTTT.

The CDR3 DNA reads TGCGCCAGCAGCTTGGTTCGGGATACGCAGTATTTT. This translates into CASSLVRDTQYF. The rearrangement links TRBV5-1 to TRBJ2-3, with D uncertain. This CDR3 has 12 residues. V lost 0 bases to trimming and J lost 6 bases, with 5 bases between them. The germline V gene has CDR1 SGHRS and CDR2 YFSETQ.

The chain couples TRBV4-2 to TRBJ2-1, with D possibly matching TRBD2 (6 bases). CDR3 length equals 18 residues. Deletions cut 0 bases from V and 3 bases from J, with 18 bases between. Per germline, CDR1 LGHNA and CDR2 YNFKEQ. In DNA form, the CDR3 reads TGTGCCAGCAGCCAAGAAGCCGAGGGGACTGTTAACTACAATGAGCAGTTCTTC. This gives the protein CASSQEAEGTVNYNEQFF.

The chain joins TRBV6-1 to TRBJ2-1; unclear D gene. The CDR3 spans 17 residues. Trimming pared 2 bases from V and 0 bases from J, leaving 14 bases between. CDR1 MNHNS and CDR2 SASEGT come from the germline V gene. CDR3 sequence reads: CASSESRLISSYNEQFF. The CDR3 DNA follows: TGTGCCAGCAGTGAAAGTAGACTCATAAGCTCCTACAATGAGCAGTTCTTC.

The chain is built from TRBV5-4 and TRBJ1-4; D ambiguous. The V gene lost 3 bases and the J gene lost 3 bases, with 9 bases spanning the gap. The CDR3 sequence is 14 residues long. Per germline, CDR1 SGHNT and CDR2 YYREEE (reference sequence). In DNA, the CDR3 is TGTGCCAGCAGCTCGCAGATTGCTAATGAAAAACTGTTTTTT. Translated: CASSSQIANEKLFF.

The chain recombines TRBV6-1 with TRBJ1-4, with 7 bases matching TRBD1. V lost 2 bases to trimming and J lost 4 bases; unmatched junction nucleotides: 4. CDR3 length: 15 residues. Looked up from germline, CDR1 is MNHNS and CDR2 is SASEGT. CDR3 coding DNA: TGTGCCAGCAGTGAATATGGGACAGATAATGAAAAACTGTTTTTT. Its protein product is CASSEYGTDNEKLFF.

CDR3 protein: CASSPRRHEQFF. CDR3 bases: TGTGCCAGCAGCCCTCGGAGGCATGAGCAGTTCTTC. The chain couples TRBV3-1 (or the pseudogene TRBV3-2) to TRBJ2-1; weak D call: TRBD2 (5 bases). The CDR3 has 12 residues. Trimming pared 4 bases from V and 8 bases from J, leaving 9 bases between. CDR1 and CDR2 from the germline V gene are LGHDT and YNNKEL (reference sequence).